What follows are 12 T cell receptor beta chains derived from one specimen sequenced in a study of HIV-infected patients and healthy controls. All unsorted peripheral T cells were captured because whole blood was used without fractionation. Alpha and beta constant-region primers primed reverse transcription of about 500 ng RNA. Separate chain-specific third strand synthesis with multiplexing indices produced the alpha and beta libraries. One entry per CDR3 protein results from TCRdb running MiXCR on the 5' RACE reads. The sample includes roughly 16,000 distinct CDR3 sequences, 4.5% to 7% of them seen just once. Sequencing was performed on blood. The source of these receptors is an adult in good health.

CDR3 DNA sequence: TGTGCCAGCAGCTTGGTATCGTCAGGGGGCTTCGGGTATGGCTACACCTTC. It yields the protein CASSLVSSGGFGYGYTF. This chain uses TRBV5-6 with TRBJ1-2, with 8 bases lining up with TRBD1. Losses at the gene ends were 0 bases for V and 5 bases for J; bases not matched to a gene: 12. Germline loops: CDR1 SGHDT, CDR2 YYEEEE. CDR3 length: 17 amino acids.

This clonotype has a count of ten or more. The chain is built from TRBV2 and TRBJ1-1; a possible D gene is TRBD1 (6 bases). The CDR3 covers 12 residues. The V gene's germline CDR1 is SNHLY and CDR2 FYNNEI. V was cut by 4 bases and J by 8 bases, with 11 bases left in between. CDR3 sequence reads: CASSGGGREAFF. The CDR3 nucleotides read TGTGCCAGCAGTGGTGGGGGGCGAGAAGCTTTCTTT. The full variable domain, with the rest looked up from reference TRBV2 and TRBJ1-1, is EPEVTQTPSHQVTQMGQEVILRCVPISNHLYFYWYRQILGQKVEFLVSFYNNEISEKSEIFDDQFSVERPDGSNFTLKIRSTKLEDSAMYFCASSGGGREAFFGQGTRLTVV.

This clonotype has at least ten counts. The genes are TRBV20-1 and TRBJ1-4, with a tentative D call TRBD1 (6 bases). Germline V gives CDR1 DFQATT, CDR2 SNEGSKA (reference sequence). V shed 1 base and J shed 4 bases, with 13 bases lying between them. CDR3 length equals 15 residues. This CDR3 is CSARAWGAFNEKLFF. CDR3 bases: TGCAGTGCTAGAGCGTGGGGGGCCTTTAATGAAAAACTGTTTTTT.

This clonotype came up many times. The rearrangement uses TRBV5-1 and TRBJ1-1, with D unresolved. CDR1 is SGHRS and CDR2 is YFSETQ in the germline V gene. With 5 bases removed from V and 2 bases from J, the gap between germline ends came to 10 bases. The CDR3 runs to 13 residues. CDR3 in amino acids: CASSGSDNTEAFF. In nucleotides, the CDR3 is TGCGCCAGCAGTGGGTCCGACAACACTGAAGCTTTCTTT.

This clonotype turned up a few times. This chain links TRBV19 with TRBJ2-3; 9 positions match TRBD1. CDR1 and CDR2 from the germline V gene are LNHDA and SQIVND (reference sequence). Trimming at V came to 6 bases and at J to 2 bases, leaving 3 bases not matched to a gene. The CDR3 loop spans 14 amino acids. The CDR3, as DNA: TGTGCCAGTAGCGGACAGGGGTTCACAGATACGCAGTATTTT. Protein product: CASSGQGFTDTQYF. The variable domain in full, with the rest retrieved from reference TRBV19 and TRBJ2-3, is DGGITQSPKYLFRKEGQNVTLSCEQNLNHDAMYWYRQDPGQGLRLIYYSQIVNDFQKGDIAEGYSVSREKKESFPLTVTSAQKNPTAFYLCASSGQGFTDTQYFGPGTRLTVL.

This clonotype is deemed medium-sized. CDR3 bases: TGTGCCAGCACCCGCGACACCGGGGAGCTGTTTTTT. Protein product: CASTRDTGELFF. The chain recombines TRBV5-4 with TRBJ2-2; D is unclear. The V gene lost 6 bases and the J gene lost 3 bases, with 6 bases spanning the gap. Per germline, CDR1 SGHNT and CDR2 YYREEE (reference sequence). The CDR3 spans 12 residues.

This clonotype was found many times. The rearrangement uses TRBV19 and TRBJ2-3; D could derive from TRBD1 or TRBD2 (6 bases each). CDR1 is LNHDA and CDR2 is SQIVND in the germline V gene (reference sequence). The V end was cut by 1 base, the J end by 5 bases, with 16 bases between. The CDR3 loop spans 16 amino acids. CDR3 coding DNA: TGTGCCAGTAGTATAGCCTGGGGGGCCTATGGAGATACGCAGTATTTT. Encoded protein: CASSIAWGAYGDTQYF.

The chain employs TRBV12-3 or TRBV12-4 and TRBJ2-4; possible D gene TRBD1, 6 bases. The CDR3 is made up of 19 amino acids. V lost 7 bases to trimming and J lost 0 bases, with 25 bases between them. The CDR3 region is CASTLTAGTPELAKNIQYF. The CDR3 coding sequence is TGTGCCAGCACCCTAACCGCTGGGACACCAGAACTAGCCAAAAACATTCAGTACTTC.

The table lists this clonotype with many counts. The rearrangement uses TRBV4-2 and TRBJ2-5, with 11 bases identical to TRBD2. Germline trimming cut 0 bases from V and 2 bases from J; bases unmatched to any gene: 11. The CDR3 runs 19 residues. Germline V gene lookup returns CDR1 LGHNA and CDR2 YNFKEQ. The CDR3 coding sequence is TGTGCCAGCAGCCAAGAAAGGCCCCCGGGACTAGCGGTTCAAGAGACCCAGTACTTC. Amino acids: CASSQERPPGLAVQETQYF.

This clonotype was seen ten or more times. V gene TRBV9 combines with J gene TRBJ2-3; 7 positions match TRBD1. The CDR3 is made up of 15 amino acids. With 2 bases clipped from V and 4 bases from J, the junction kept 7 bases outside the gene matches. The germline V gene encodes CDR1 SGDLS and CDR2 YYNGEE. CDR3 coding DNA: TGTGCCAGCAGCGTTGAGGGGGCTTCAGCAGATACGCAGTATTTT. Translating it yields CASSVEGASADTQYF. The variable domain in full, completed from reference TRBV9 and TRBJ2-3, reads DSGVTQTPKHLITATGQRVTLRCSPRSGDLSVYWYQQSLDQGLQFLIQYYNGEERAKGNILERFSAQQFPDLHSELNLSSLELGDSALYFCASSVEGASADTQYFGPGTRLTVL.

The sample holds a few counts of this clonotype. The V and J genes are TRBV6-5 and TRBJ1-2; possible D gene TRBD1, 5 bases. From germline, CDR1 is MNHEY and CDR2 SVGAGI. CDR3 length equals 13 residues. V lost 6 bases and J 14 bases, leaving 22 bases between the germline ends. For the CDR3, the DNA is TGTGCCAGCAGACACGGGATGACAGATGAGGGGACCTTC. Amino acids: CASRHGMTDEGTF.

The table lists this clonotype with many counts. The chain is built from TRBV5-1 and TRBJ2-3; D might be TRBD1 (6 bases). CDR1 SGHRS and CDR2 YFSETQ come from the germline V gene. There are 14 residues in the CDR3. Trimming left V 0 bases short and J 3 bases short, with 8 bases between. CDR3 protein: CASSLGGPTDTQYF. Here the CDR3 DNA reads TGCGCCAGCAGCTTGGGGGGGCCGACAGATACGCAGTATTTT.